This T cell receptor (beta chain) was profiled in a study of blood T cell repertoires in COVID-19. In the study overall: Acute and convalescent COVID-19 samples came from the United States, Italy and Spain.

Trimming took 4 bases from V and 6 from J, leaving 13 bases between them. CDR3 size: 13 residues. Germline CDR1 is SGHRS and CDR2 is YFSETQ. In the authors' methods: Estimated nucleated cell counts came from reference gene primer amplification. Measured with immunoSEQ multiplex PCR; TCRdb has only the in-frame clones, and not every one. The DNA gave D and trimming, while V, J and clone size come from that table. There are tens of thousands of clones in the sample; 80% to 90% occur only once, and roughly 14% lies in the top ten. Sequences were obtained from peripheral blood. The chain has TRBV5-1 and TRBJ1-1, with unresolved D. This receptor was taken from a human donor in a cohort sampled during active COVID-19. The donor label of this sample is uncertain. The CDR3 sequence is CASSPPAGSEAFF. The CDR3 DNA reads as TGCGCCAGCAGCCCGCCGGCCGGGTCTGAAGCTTTCTTT.